Listed below are T cell receptor beta chains from one sample, sequenced in a study of blood T cell repertoires in COVID-19. Measured with immunoSEQ multiplex PCR; TCRdb has only the in-frame clones, and not every one. The profile shows 70,000 to 100,000 clones, more than 70% of them singletons. The sample comprised peripheral blood. These receptors were collected from a man in his fifties or sixties with COVID-19, enrolled during active disease. Each CDR3 is given with its conserved first and last residue. D genes are given only for firm matches. Rows give clone size only sometimes, using once, few, many, or a class for an expanded clone.

j_call v_call clone_size d_call cdr3_aa cdr3_nt
TRBJ2-1 TRBV28 NA TRBD1 CASSLPGQGGNEQFF TGTGCCAGCAGTTTACCGGGACAGGGTGGCAATGAGCAGTTCTTC
TRBJ2-3 TRBV30 once TRBD2 CAWSVGLAGVTDTQYF TGTGCCTGGAGTGTGGGACTAGCGGGGGTCACAGATACGCAGTATTTT
TRBJ2-3 TRBV6-4 NA TRBD2 CASSETSGGTDTQYF TGTGCCAGCAGTGAGACTAGCGGGGGCACAGATACGCAGTATTTT
TRBJ2-3 TRBV3-1/TRBV3-2 once TRBD2 CASSQDMWRGVGDTQYF TGTGCCAGCAGCCAAGATATGTGGCGGGGGGTGGGAGATACGCAGTATTTT
TRBJ2-6 TRBV20-1 NA NA CSASDAGANVLTF TGCAGTGCTAGTGACGCTGGGGCCAACGTCCTGACTTTC
TRBJ2-7 TRBV7-9 NA TRBD2 CASSTLAGGYEQYF TGTGCCAGCAGCACACTAGCGGGTGGTTACGAGCAGTACTTC
TRBJ1-4 TRBV4-1 NA NA CASSQGGKLFF TGCGCCAGCAGCCAGGGGGGAAAACTGTTTTTT
TRBJ2-3 TRBV25-1 NA NA CARSVQETSTDTQYF TGTGCCAGGTCAGTACAGGAAACTAGCACAGATACGCAGTATTTT
TRBJ1-5 TRBV18 once NA CASSPLPGGVFQHF TGTGCCAGCTCACCACTTCCCGGGGGGGTATTCCAGCATTTT
TRBJ1-2 TRBV6-5 NA NA CASSYSGGSYGYTF TGTGCCAGCAGTTACTCGGGGGGAAGCTATGGCTACACCTTC
TRBJ2-7 TRBV11-2 NA TRBD2 CASSLTALAGASYEQYF TGTGCCAGCAGCTTAACGGCATTAGCGGGGGCCTCCTACGAGCAGTACTTC
TRBJ2-7 TRBV3-1/TRBV3-2 NA NA CASSQTLRYEQYF TGTGCCAGCAGCCAAACCCTTAGATACGAGCAGTACTTC